This is a list of T cell receptor beta chains from one sample in a study of control samples from healthy donors and cancer patients. Repertoires were generated with immunoSEQ multiplex PCR, while TCRdb's copy carries only in-frame clones and drops some. The sample includes some 150,000 clones, about 94% of them seen just once. Sequencing used blood. The receptors here all came from a man aged 40-49 years in good health. Both conserved end residues are part of each CDR3. Each record gives: clone size, V gene, J gene, D gene, CDR3 DNA, CDR3 protein. The D gene is left open where the match is weak. Clone size is shown for a subset of rows, as once, few, many or a class of expanded clone.

>-|TRBV15|TRBJ1-2|-
TGTGCCACCAGCCCCGGACAGATATATGGCTACACCTTC
CATSPGQIYGYTF
>-|TRBV4-1|TRBJ1-1|-
TGCGCCAGCAGCCAATCTCGCCCGGGGGCGGTGGGAGCTTTCTTT
CASSQSRPGAVGAFF
>once|TRBV7-9|TRBJ1-4|-
TGTGCCAGCAGCTTTCAAGATGAAAAACTGTTTTTT
CASSFQDEKLFF
>-|TRBV4-3|TRBJ2-2|TRBD2
TGCGCCAGCAGCCTCTCGGCGGGGGGCTATGACGGGGAGCTGTTTTTT
CASSLSAGGYDGELFF
>once|TRBV5-1|TRBJ1-1|-
TGCGCCAGCAGCAGCTTCTGGTTTGGCAGCCTGAACACTGAAGCTTTCTTT
CASSSFWFGSLNTEAFF
>-|TRBV11-2|TRBJ2-3|-
TGTGCCAGCAGCCAGGACCTCACAGATACGCAGTATTTT
CASSQDLTDTQYF
>once|TRBV28|TRBJ2-7|-
TGTGCCAGCAGTTCGGGTTTTCGGGGGGCCGAGCAGTACTTC
CASSSGFRGAEQYF
>-|TRBV6-5|TRBJ1-1|-
TGTGCCAGCAGGACCACAGGCCCTGAAGCTTTCTTT
CASRTTGPEAFF
>-|TRBV7-2|TRBJ2-7|TRBD1
TGTGCCAGCAGCTCGGGGACAGTCGCCTACGAGCAGTACTTC
CASSSGTVAYEQYF
>-|TRBV28|TRBJ1-2|-
TGTGCCAGCAGTAGGAACTATGGCTACACCTTC
CASSRNYGYTF
>once|TRBV2|TRBJ1-2|-
TGTGCCAGCAGTGGACAGTCTTCCTATGGCTACACCTTC
CASSGQSSYGYTF
>-|TRBV10-3|TRBJ2-1|-
TGTGCCATCAGTGACCGCCGCGTGGGGGCGCTGGGGGAGCAGTTCTTC
CAISDRRVGALGEQFF
>-|TRBV5-8|TRBJ1-1|TRBD1
TGTGCCAGCAGCTACGGACAGGCAGCTGAAGCTTTCTTT
CASSYGQAAEAFF
>-|TRBV7-2|TRBJ1-5|-
TGTGCCAGCAGCTGGGGGCCGGGACCTTATAGCAATCAGCCCCAGCATTTT
CASSWGPGPYSNQPQHF
>-|TRBV24-1|TRBJ1-5|TRBD1
TGTGCCACCAGTGATTTGCAGACAGGGGAATACAATCAGCCCCAGCATTTT
CATSDLQTGEYNQPQHF
>-|TRBV28|TRBJ2-7|TRBD2
TGTGCCAGCACTAGCGGGGGGGGCCTCTCCTACGAGCAGTACTTC
CASTSGGGLSYEQYF
>-|TRBV11-2|TRBJ1-2|TRBD1
TGTGCCAGCAGCTCGGGACAGGGGAACTATGGCTACACCTTC
CASSSGQGNYGYTF
>-|TRBV6-6|TRBJ1-5|-
TGTGCCAGCAGTTACTCGACGAATCCGAGGCAGCCCCAGCATTTT
CASSYSTNPRQPQHF
>once|TRBV3-1/TRBV3-2|TRBJ1-4|TRBD1
TGTGCCAGCAGCGTCCGAGACAGGGGGTGGACTAATGAAAAACTGTTTTTT
CASSVRDRGWTNEKLFF
>-|TRBV7-9|TRBJ1-5|-
TGTGCCAGCAGCTTAGGCCGACATCCTTATCAGCCCCAGCATTTT
CASSLGRHPYQPQHF
>-|TRBV2|TRBJ1-2|-
TGTGCCAGCAGTGAATGGGGGCCTATGGGTGGCTACACCTTC
CASSEWGPMGGYTF
>-|TRBV27|TRBJ2-7|-
TGTGCCAGCAGTTTATACAGCTTCTCCTACGAGCAGTACTTC
CASSLYSFSYEQYF
>-|TRBV5-5|TRBJ1-6|TRBD1
TGTGCCAGCAGCTCCCAGGGGGCCCTGGGGTCACCCCTCCACTTT
CASSSQGALGSPLHF
>-|TRBV7-2|TRBJ1-2|-
TGTGCCAGCAGCCTCGGGGGGGGTTACTATGGCTACACCTTC
CASSLGGGYYGYTF
>-|TRBV27|TRBJ2-7|TRBD2
TGTGCCAGCAGTTTCAAAGACGGGGGGGCCGTTTACGAGCAGTACTTC
CASSFKDGGAVYEQYF
>-|TRBV2|TRBJ2-7|TRBD2
TGTGCCAGCAGTAAGGAGGGGAGGGCCCACACCTCCGAGCAGTACTTC
CASSKEGRAHTSEQYF
>-|TRBV10-2|TRBJ2-3|-
TGCGCCAGCAGCTCAAGACCGCGTGGATCAGATACGCAGTATTTT
CASSSRPRGSDTQYF
>-|TRBV7-9|TRBJ2-7|-
TGTGCCAGCAGCCAGGGGAGAATTGGGGAGCAGTACTTC
CASSQGRIGEQYF
>once|TRBV12-3/TRBV12-4|TRBJ1-4|-
TGTGCCAGCAGTCCTGGGACGGAGCGAAAACTGTTTTTT
CASSPGTERKLFF
>-|TRBV7-2|TRBJ2-3|TRBD2
TGTGCCAGCAGCTTAGCTCTAGCGGGGAGGGATACGCAGTATTTT
CASSLALAGRDTQYF
>-|TRBV5-1|TRBJ1-2|-
TGCGCCAGCAGCTTGGCCTTGGCGGAGAAGCATGGCTACACCTTC
CASSLALAEKHGYTF
>-|TRBV12-3/TRBV12-4|TRBJ1-1|-
TGTGCCAGCTGGGGAGGGGGGAACACTGAAGCTTTCTTT
CASWGGGNTEAFF
>-|TRBV27|TRBJ2-1|TRBD1
TGTGCCAGCAGTTCAACAGGGGCCAACCCCAATGAGCAGTTCTTC
CASSSTGANPNEQFF
>-|TRBV5-5|TRBJ1-6|-
TGTGCCAGCAGCTTTTGGAGCTCCTATAATTCACCCCTCCACTTT
CASSFWSSYNSPLHF
>-|TRBV7-2|TRBJ1-5|-
TGTGCCAGCAGCCTACTTGACGGGGCCAATCAGCCCCAGCATTTT
CASSLLDGANQPQHF